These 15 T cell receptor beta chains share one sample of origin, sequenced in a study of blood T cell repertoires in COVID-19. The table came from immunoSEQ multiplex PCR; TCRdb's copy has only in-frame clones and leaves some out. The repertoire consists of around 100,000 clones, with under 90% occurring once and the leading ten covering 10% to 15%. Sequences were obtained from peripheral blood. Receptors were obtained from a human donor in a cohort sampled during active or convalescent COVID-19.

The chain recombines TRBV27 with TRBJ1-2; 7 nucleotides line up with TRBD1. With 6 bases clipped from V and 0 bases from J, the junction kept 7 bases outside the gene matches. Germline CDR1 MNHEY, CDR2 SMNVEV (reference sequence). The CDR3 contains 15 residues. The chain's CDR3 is CASRPDREANYGYTF. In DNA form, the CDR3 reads TGTGCCAGCAGGCCTGACAGGGAGGCTAACTATGGCTACACCTTC.

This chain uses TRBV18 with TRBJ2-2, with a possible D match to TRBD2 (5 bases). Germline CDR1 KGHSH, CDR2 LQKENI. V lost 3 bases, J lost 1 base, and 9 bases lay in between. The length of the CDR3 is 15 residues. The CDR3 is CASSPAEGNTGELFF. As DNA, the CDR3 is TGTGCCAGCTCACCCGCTGAGGGGAACACCGGGGAGCTGTTTTTT.

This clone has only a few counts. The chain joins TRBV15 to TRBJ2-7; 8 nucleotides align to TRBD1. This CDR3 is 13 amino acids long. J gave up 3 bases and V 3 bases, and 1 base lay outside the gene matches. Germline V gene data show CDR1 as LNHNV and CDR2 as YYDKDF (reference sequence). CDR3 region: CATSSGQGYEQYF. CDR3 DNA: TGTGCCACCAGCAGTGGACAGGGCTACGAGCAGTACTTC.

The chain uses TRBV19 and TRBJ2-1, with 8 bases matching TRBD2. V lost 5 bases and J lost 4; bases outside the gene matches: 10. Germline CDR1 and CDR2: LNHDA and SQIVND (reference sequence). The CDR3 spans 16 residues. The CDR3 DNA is TGTGCCAGTAGTTTGATCCTGAGCGGGGGATACAATGAGCAGTTCTTC. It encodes CASSLILSGGYNEQFF.

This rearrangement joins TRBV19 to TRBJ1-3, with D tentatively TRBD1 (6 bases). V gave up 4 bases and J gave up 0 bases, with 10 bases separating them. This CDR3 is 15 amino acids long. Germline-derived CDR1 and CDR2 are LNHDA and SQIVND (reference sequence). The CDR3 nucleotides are TGTGCCAGTAGTAGCCGGGACACCTCTGGAAACACCATATATTTT. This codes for CASSSRDTSGNTIYF. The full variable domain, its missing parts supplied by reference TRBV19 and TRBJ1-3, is DGGITQSPKYLFRKEGQNVTLSCEQNLNHDAMYWYRQDPGQGLRLIYYSQIVNDFQKGDIAEGYSVSREKKESFPLTVTSAQKNPTAFYLCASSSRDTSGNTIYFGEGSWLTVV.

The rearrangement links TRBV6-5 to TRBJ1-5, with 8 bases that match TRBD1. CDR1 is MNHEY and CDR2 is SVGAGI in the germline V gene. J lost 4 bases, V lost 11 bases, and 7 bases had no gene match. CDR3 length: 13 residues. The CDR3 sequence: CAHGQGLNQPQHF. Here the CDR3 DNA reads TGTGCCCACGGACAGGGCCTTAATCAGCCCCAGCATTTT.

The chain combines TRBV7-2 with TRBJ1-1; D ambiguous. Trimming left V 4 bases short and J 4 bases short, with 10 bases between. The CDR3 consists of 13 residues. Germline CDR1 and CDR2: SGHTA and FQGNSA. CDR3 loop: CASSSRSFTEAFF. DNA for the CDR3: TGTGCCAGCAGCTCCCGGTCCTTCACTGAAGCTTTCTTT.

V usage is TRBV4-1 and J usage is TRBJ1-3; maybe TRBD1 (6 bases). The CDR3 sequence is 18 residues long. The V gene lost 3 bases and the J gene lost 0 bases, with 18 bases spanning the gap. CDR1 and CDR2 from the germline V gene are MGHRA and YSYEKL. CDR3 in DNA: TGCGCCAGCAGCCACGTTCCCCGGACAGTAGCCTCTGGAAACACCATATATTTT. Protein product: CASSHVPRTVASGNTIYF.

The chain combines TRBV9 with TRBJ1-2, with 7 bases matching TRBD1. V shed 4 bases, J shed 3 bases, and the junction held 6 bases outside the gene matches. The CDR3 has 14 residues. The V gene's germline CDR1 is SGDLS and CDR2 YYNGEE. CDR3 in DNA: TGTGCCAGCAGCCTTCTAGGACAGGACTATGGCTACACCTTC. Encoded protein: CASSLLGQDYGYTF.

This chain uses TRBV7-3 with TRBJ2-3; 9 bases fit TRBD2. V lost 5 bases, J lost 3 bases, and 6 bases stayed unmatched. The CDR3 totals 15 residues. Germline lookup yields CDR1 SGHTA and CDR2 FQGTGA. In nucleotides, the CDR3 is TGTGCCAGCAGCCTGGGAGCGGGGGGAACAGATACGCAGTATTTT. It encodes CASSLGAGGTDTQYF.

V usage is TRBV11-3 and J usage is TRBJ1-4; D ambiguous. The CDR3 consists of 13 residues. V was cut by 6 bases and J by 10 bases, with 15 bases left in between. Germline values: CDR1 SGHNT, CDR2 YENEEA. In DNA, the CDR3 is TGTGCCAGCAGTCACACCATAGCTGGAAAACTGTTTTTT. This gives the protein CASSHTIAGKLFF.

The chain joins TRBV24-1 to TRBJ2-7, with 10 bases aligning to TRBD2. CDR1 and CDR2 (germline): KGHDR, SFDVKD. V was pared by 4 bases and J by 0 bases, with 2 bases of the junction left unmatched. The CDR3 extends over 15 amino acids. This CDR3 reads CATSEAGGSSYEQYF. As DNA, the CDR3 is TGTGCCACCAGTGAAGCGGGGGGGAGCTCCTACGAGCAGTACTTC.

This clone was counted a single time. This CDR3 reads CASSYDRGDSPLHF. In DNA, the CDR3 is TGTGCCAGCAGTTATGACAGGGGCGATTCACCCCTCCACTTT. The chain is built from TRBV6-5 and TRBJ1-6, with 8 nucleotides matching TRBD1. This CDR3 region has 14 residues. The germline gives CDR1 MNHEY, CDR2 SVGAGI. The junction had 3 bases not matched to a gene; V was cut back by 3 bases and J by 8 bases.

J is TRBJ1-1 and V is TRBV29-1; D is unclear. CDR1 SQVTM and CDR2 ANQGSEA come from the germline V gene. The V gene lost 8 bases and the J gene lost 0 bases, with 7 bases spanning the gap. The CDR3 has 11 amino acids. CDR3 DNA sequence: TGCAGCCTCGAGGTGAACACTGAAGCTTTCTTT. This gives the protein CSLEVNTEAFF.

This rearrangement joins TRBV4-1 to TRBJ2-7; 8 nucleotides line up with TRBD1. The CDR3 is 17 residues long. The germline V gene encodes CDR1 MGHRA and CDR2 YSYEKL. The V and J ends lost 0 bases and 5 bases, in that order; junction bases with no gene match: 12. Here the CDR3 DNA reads TGCGCCAGCAGCCAAGATAGGGTTGGGACAGGTGGCCACGAGCAGTACTTC. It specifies CASSQDRVGTGGHEQYF.